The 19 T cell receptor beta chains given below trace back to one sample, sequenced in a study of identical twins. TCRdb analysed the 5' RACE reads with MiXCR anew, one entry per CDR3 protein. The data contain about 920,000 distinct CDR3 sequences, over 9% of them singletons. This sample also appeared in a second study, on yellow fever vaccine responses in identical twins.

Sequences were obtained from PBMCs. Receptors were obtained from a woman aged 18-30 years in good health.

The CDR3 reads CASSRGQGAFSPLHF. The CDR3 nucleotides are TGCGCCAGCAGCCGAGGACAGGGGGCATTTTCACCCCTCCACTTT. The chain employs TRBV4-1 and TRBJ1-6; 11 bases are a match to TRBD1. The CDR3 is 15 amino acids. The V segment lost 4 bases and the J segment 9 bases; nucleotides outside the gene matches: 5. Germline CDR1 is MGHRA and CDR2 is YSYEKL.

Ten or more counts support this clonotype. CDR3 sequence: CSVWRMNTEAFF. The CDR3, as DNA: TGCAGTGTTTGGAGGATGAACACTGAAGCTTTCTTT. V usage is TRBV20-1 and J usage is TRBJ1-1, with unresolved D. Trimming took off 7 bases at V and 0 bases at J, with 9 bases between the two ends. The CDR3 totals 12 residues. The V gene's germline CDR1 is DFQATT and CDR2 SNEGSKA (reference sequence).

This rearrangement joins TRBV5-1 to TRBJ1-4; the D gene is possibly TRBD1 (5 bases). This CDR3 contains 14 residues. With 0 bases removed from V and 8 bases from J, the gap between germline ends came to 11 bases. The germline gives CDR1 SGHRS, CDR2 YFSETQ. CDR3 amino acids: CASSLAAGREKLFF. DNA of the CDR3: TGCGCCAGCAGCTTGGCCGCGGGACGGGAAAAACTGTTTTTT.

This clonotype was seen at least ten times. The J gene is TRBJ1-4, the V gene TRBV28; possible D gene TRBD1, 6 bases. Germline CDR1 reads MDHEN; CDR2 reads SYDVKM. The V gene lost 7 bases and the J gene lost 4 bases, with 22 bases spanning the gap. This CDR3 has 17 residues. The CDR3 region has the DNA TGTGCCAGCACCTCCCACCCCTGGACAGCGAGTAATGAAAAACTGTTTTTT. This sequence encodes CASTSHPWTASNEKLFF.

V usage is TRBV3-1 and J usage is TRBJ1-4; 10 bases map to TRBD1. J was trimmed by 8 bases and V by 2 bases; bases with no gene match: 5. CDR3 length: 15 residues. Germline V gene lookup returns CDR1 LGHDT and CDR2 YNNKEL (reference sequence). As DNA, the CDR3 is TGTGCCAGCAGCCAACCGACAGGGGGCTTAGAAAAACTGTTTTTT. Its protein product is CASSQPTGGLEKLFF.

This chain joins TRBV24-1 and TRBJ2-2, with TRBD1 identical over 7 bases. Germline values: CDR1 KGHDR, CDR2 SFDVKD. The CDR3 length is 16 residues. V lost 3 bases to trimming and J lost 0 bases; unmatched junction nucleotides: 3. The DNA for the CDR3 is TGTGCCACCAGTGATCCCGGGACAGCGAACACCGGGGAGCTGTTTTTT. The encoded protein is CATSDPGTANTGELFF.

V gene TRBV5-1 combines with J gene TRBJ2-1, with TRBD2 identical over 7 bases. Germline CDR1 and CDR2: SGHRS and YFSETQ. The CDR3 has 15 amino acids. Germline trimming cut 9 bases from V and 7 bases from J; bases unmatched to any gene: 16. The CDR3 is CATCPGSGLTNEQFF. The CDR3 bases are TGCGCCACCTGCCCCGGCTCGGGACTAACAAATGAGCAGTTCTTC.

In DNA, the CDR3 is TGTGCCAGCAGTTACTCCGCTAGCGATGGGCCAGATACGCAGTATTTT. It encodes CASSYSASDGPDTQYF. This chain joins TRBV6-2 or TRBV6-3 and TRBJ2-3; perhaps TRBD2 as D (6 bases). Germline-derived CDR1 and CDR2 are MNHEY and SVGEGT. The CDR3 totals 16 residues. V dropped 0 bases and J dropped 4 bases, with 14 bases sitting between them.

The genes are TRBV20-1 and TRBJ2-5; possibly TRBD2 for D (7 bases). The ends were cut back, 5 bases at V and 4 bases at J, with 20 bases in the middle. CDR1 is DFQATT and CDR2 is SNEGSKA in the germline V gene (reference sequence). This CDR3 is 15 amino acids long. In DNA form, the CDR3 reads TGCAGTGCTGGGGGGGCCCCGAGGAGACCAGAGACCCAGTACTTC. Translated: CSAGGAPRRPETQYF.

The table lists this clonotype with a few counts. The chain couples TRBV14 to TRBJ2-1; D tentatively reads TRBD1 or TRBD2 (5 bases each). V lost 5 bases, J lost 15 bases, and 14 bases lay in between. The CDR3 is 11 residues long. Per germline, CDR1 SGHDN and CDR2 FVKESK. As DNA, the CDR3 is TGTGCCAGCAGCTCCGGGACGAAGCCGTTCTTC. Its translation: CASSSGTKPFF.

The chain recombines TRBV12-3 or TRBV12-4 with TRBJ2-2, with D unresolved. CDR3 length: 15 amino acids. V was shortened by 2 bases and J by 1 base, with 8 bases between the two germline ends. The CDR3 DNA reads TGTGCCAGCAGTTTATCGAGCAGGAACACCGGGGAGCTGTTTTTT. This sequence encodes CASSLSSRNTGELFF.

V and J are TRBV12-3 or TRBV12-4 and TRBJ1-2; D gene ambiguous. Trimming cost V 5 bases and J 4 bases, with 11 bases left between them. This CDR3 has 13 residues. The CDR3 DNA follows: TGTGCCAGCAGTGGTCGAAAACTCTATGGCTACACCTTC. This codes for CASSGRKLYGYTF.

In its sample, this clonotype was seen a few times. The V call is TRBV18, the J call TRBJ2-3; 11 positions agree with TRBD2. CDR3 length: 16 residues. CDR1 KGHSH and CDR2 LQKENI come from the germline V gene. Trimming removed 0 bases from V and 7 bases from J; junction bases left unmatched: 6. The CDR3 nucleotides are TGTGCCAGCTCACCACCGGGACTAGCGGAGAGTAATACGCAGTATTTT. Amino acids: CASSPPGLAESNTQYF.

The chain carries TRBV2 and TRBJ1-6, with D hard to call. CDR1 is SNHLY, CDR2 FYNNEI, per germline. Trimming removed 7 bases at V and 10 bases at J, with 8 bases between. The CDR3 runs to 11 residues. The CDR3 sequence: CASKAASPLHF. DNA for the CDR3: TGTGCCAGCAAGGCAGCATCACCCCTCCACTTT.

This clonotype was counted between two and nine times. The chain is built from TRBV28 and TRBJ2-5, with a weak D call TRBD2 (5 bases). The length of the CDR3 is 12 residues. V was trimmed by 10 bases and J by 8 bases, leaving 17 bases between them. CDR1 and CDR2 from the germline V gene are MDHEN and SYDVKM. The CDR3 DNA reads TGTGCCACCTCTGTGAGGGAATACACCCAGTACTTC. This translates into CATSVREYTQYF.

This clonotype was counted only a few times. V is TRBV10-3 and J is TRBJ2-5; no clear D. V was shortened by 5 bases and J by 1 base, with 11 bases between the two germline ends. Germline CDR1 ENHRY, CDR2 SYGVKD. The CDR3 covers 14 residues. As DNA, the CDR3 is TGTGCCATCAGTATAAAAGGCAGCCAAGAGACCCAGTACTTC. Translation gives CAISIKGSQETQYF.

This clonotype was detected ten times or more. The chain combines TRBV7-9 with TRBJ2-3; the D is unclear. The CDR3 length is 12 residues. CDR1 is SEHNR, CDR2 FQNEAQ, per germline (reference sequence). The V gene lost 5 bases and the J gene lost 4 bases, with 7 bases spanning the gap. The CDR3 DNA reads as TGTGCCAGCAGCCGGTCGGCAGATACGCAGTATTTT. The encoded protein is CASSRSADTQYF.

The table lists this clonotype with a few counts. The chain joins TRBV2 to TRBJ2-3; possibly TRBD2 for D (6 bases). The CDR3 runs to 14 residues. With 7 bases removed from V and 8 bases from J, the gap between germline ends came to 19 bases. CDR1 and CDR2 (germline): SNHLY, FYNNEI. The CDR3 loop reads CASKVEGGIVTQYF. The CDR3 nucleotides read TGTGCCAGCAAAGTGGAGGGAGGCATAGTTACGCAGTATTTT.

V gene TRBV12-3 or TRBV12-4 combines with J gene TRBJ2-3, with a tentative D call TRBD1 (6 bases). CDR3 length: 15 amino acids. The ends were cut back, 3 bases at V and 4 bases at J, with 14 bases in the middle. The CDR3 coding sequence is TGTGCCAGCAGTTTCAGGGACAACGGGGCAGATACGCAGTATTTT. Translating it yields CASSFRDNGADTQYF.